This T cell receptor beta chain was obtained from a study of CD8 T cells in ankylosing spondylitis. Findings and caveats of the study: Significantly higher representation of disease-linked clones was reported for matched ankylosing spondylitis synovial fluid.

Turning to this clonotype: The antigen is not known.

V lost 0 bases and J 9 bases, leaving 10 bases between the germline ends. The V gene's germline CDR1 is SGDLS and CDR2 YYNGEE. CDR3 length equals 13 residues. TCRdb re-derived calls from the 5' RACE reads in MiXCR, one entry per CDR3 protein. The data contain approximately 45,000 distinct CDR3 sequences, more than 3% of them singletons. Sequencing input: blood, either unsorted or a sorted T cell fraction (not recorded which). The chain carries TRBV9 and TRBJ2-1; D remains ambiguous. This clonotype was sampled from a female donor with ankylosing spondylitis or in good health (not recorded which). CDR3 region: CASSVAAVGEQFF. CDR3 in DNA: TGTGCCAGCAGCGTAGCTGCAGTGGGTGAGCAGTTCTTC.